One and the same sample provided the 6 T cell receptor beta chains below, sequenced in a study of blood T cell repertoires in COVID-19. The data were produced by immunoSEQ multiplex PCR, yet TCRdb's version contains in-frame clones alone and is incomplete. The sample holds 200,000 to 250,000 clones, 80% to 90% seen once. Sequenced input: peripheral blood. The receptors were gathered from a middle-aged man with acute or convalescent COVID-19.

This chain links TRBV9 with TRBJ1-1; D ambiguous. This CDR3 spans 15 amino acids. V lost 4 bases, J lost 0 bases, and 13 bases lay in between. Germline loops: CDR1 SGDLS, CDR2 YYNGEE. DNA for the CDR3: TGTGCCAGCAGCCCCTTGGGAGGGCTGAACACTGAAGCTTTCTTT. This codes for CASSPLGGLNTEAFF.

The chain recombines TRBV7-9 with TRBJ2-5, with 12 bases aligning to TRBD2. This CDR3 is built from 15 residues. Germline CDR1 reads SEHNR; CDR2 reads FQNEAQ (reference sequence). V was pared by 5 bases and J by 0 bases, with 1 base of the junction left unmatched. CDR3 amino acids: CASSRTSGDQETQYF. The CDR3, as DNA: TGTGCCAGCAGCCGGACTAGCGGGGACCAAGAGACCCAGTACTTC. The entire variable domain, with the rest obtained from reference TRBV7-9 and TRBJ2-5, is as follows: DTGVSQNPRHKITKRGQNVTFRCDPISEHNRLYWYRQTLGQGPEFLTYFQNEAQLEKSRLLSDRFSAERPKGSFSTLEIQRTEQGDSAMYLCASSRTSGDQETQYFGPGTRLLVL.

This clone was seen a single time. V is TRBV27 and J is TRBJ2-6, with TRBD1 matching over 8 bases. Germline V gene lookup returns CDR1 MNHEY and CDR2 SMNVEV (reference sequence). This CDR3 is 15 amino acids long. The J segment lost 0 bases and the V segment lost 8 bases, leaving 3 bases of the junction unmatched. CDR3: CASGQGSSGANVLTF. For the CDR3, the DNA is TGTGCCAGCGGACAGGGAAGCTCTGGGGCCAACGTCCTGACTTTC. Filled out from reference TRBV27 and TRBJ2-6, the complete variable domain reads EAQVTQNPRYLITVTGKKLTVTCSQNMNHEYMSWYRQDPGLGLRQIYYSMNVEVTDKGDVPEGYKVSRKEKRNFPLILESPSPNQTSLYFCASGQGSSGANVLTFGAGSRLTVL.

This clone has a single count. Other DNA variants within this sample encode the same CDR3. The genes are TRBV5-1 and TRBJ2-3; 8 positions match TRBD1. Germline V lookup: CDR1 SGHRS, CDR2 YFSETQ. This CDR3 region has 15 residues. The ends lost 2 bases at V and 2 bases at J; junction bases unmatched: 4. The CDR3 DNA reads as TGCGCCAGCAGCTTAGGACAGGGAAACACAGATACGCAGTATTTT. Its translation is CASSLGQGNTDTQYF.

The chain joins TRBV2 to TRBJ2-3, with 10 bases that match TRBD2. The ends lost 7 bases at V and 2 bases at J; junction bases unmatched: 6. This CDR3 has 15 amino acids. CDR1 SNHLY and CDR2 FYNNEI come from the germline V gene. The DNA for the CDR3 is TGTGCCAGCACCCGAGCGGGGGGGGACACAGATACGCAGTATTTT. Its protein is CASTRAGGDTDTQYF. The complete variable domain, with remaining parts taken from reference TRBV2 and TRBJ2-3, reads EPEVTQTPSHQVTQMGQEVILRCVPISNHLYFYWYRQILGQKVEFLVSFYNNEISEKSEIFDDQFSVERPDGSNFTLKIRSTKLEDSAMYFCASTRAGGDTDTQYFGPGTRLTVL.

The V and J genes are TRBV19 and TRBJ1-2; possibly TRBD1 for D (6 bases). Germline V gives CDR1 LNHDA, CDR2 SQIVND (reference sequence). Trimming removed 7 bases at V and 5 bases at J, with 14 bases between. This CDR3 has 13 amino acids. This chain's CDR3 is CASTFNRAYGYTF. Written as DNA, the CDR3 is TGTGCCAGTACTTTTAACAGGGCTTATGGCTACACCTTC.